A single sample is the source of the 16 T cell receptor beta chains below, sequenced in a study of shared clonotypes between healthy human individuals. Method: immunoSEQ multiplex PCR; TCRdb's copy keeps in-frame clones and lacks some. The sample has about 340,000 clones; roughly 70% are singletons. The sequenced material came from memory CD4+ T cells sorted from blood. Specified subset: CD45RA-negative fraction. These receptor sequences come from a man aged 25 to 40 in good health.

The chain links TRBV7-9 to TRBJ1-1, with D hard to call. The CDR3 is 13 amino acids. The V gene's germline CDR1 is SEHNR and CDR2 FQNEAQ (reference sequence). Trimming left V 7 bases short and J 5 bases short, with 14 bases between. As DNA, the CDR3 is TGTGCCAGCACCATGGGCGTAGGGACTGAAGCTTTCTTT. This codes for CASTMGVGTEAFF.

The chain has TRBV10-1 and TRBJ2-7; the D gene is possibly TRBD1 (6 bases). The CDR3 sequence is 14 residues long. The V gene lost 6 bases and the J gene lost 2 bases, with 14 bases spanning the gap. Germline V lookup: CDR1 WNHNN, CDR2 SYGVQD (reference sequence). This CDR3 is CASSGGQRTYEQYF. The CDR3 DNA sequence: TGCGCCAGCAGCGGAGGACAGAGGACCTACGAGCAGTACTTC.

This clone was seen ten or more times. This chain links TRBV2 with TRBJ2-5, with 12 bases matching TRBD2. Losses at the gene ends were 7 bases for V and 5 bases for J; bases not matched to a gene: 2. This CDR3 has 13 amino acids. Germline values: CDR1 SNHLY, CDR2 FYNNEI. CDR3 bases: TGTGCCAGCATGCTAGCGGGAGGGGAGACCCAGTACTTC. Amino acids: CASMLAGGETQYF.

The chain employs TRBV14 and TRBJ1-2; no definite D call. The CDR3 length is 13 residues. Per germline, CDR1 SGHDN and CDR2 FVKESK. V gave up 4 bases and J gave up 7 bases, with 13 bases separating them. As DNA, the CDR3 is TGTGCCAGCAGCCGGGTGGGAATTGCTGGCTACACCTTC. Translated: CASSRVGIAGYTF.

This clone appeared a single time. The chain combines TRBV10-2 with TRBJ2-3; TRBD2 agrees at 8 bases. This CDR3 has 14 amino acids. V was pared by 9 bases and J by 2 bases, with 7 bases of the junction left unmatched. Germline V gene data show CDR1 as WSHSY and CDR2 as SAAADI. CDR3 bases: TGCGCCAGTTCGTCGACTAGCGCCACAGATACGCAGTATTTT. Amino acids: CASSSTSATDTQYF.

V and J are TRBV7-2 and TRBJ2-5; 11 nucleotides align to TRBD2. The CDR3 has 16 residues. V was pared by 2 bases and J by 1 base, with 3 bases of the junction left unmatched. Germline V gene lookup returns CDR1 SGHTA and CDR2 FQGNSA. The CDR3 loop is CASSLKGTSGQETQYF. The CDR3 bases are TGTGCCAGCAGCTTAAAGGGGACTAGCGGCCAAGAGACCCAGTACTTC.

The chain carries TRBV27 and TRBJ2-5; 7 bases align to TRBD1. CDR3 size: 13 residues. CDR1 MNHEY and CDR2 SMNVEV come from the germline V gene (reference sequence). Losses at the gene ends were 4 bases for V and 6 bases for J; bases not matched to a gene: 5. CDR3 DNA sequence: TGTGCCAGCAGTTCATCGACAGGGAAGACCCAGTACTTC. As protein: CASSSSTGKTQYF.

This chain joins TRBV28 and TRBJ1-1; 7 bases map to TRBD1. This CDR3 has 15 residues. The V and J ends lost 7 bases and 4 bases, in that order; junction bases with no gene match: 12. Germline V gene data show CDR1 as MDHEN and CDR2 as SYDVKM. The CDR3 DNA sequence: TGTGCCAGCATCGAGGGGGCTTACGTGGGCACTGAAGCTTTCTTT. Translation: CASIEGAYVGTEAFF.

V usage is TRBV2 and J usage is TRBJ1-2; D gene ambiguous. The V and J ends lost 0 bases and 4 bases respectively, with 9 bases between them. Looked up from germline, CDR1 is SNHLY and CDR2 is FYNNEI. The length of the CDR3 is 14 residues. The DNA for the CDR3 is TGTGCCAGCAGTGAAGCCGGCCACATCTATGGCTACACCTTC. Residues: CASSEAGHIYGYTF.

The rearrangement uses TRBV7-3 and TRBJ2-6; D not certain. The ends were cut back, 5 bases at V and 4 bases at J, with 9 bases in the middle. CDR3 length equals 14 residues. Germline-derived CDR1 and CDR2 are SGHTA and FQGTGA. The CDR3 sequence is CASSPSFGANVLTF. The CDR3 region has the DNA TGTGCCAGCAGCCCTTCGTTCGGGGCCAACGTCCTGACTTTC.

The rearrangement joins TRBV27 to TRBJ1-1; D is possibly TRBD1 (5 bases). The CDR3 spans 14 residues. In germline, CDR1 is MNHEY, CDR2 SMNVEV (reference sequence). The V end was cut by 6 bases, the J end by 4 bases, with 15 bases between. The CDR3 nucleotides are TGTGCCAGCAGAGGGGCATTTAGGAGCACTGAAGCTTTCTTT. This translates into CASRGAFRSTEAFF.

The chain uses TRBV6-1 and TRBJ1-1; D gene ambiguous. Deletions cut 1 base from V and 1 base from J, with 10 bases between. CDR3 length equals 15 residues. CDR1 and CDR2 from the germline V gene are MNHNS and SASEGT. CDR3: CASSEGGRTNTEAFF. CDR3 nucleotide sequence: TGTGCCAGCAGTGAAGGTGGCCGTACGAACACTGAAGCTTTCTTT.

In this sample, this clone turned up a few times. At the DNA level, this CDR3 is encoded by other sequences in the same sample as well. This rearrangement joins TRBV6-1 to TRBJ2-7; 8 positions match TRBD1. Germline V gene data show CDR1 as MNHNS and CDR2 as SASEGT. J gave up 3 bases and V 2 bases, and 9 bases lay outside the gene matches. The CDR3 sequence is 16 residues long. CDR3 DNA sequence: TGTGCCAGCAGTGAACAGCCAGGGGGCGGCGGCTACGAGCAGTACTTC. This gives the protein CASSEQPGGGGYEQYF.

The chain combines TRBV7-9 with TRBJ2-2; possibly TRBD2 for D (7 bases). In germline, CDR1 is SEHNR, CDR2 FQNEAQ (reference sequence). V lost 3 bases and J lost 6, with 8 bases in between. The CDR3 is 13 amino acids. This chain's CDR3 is CASSFGGPGELFF. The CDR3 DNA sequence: TGTGCCAGCAGCTTCGGGGGGCCCGGGGAGCTGTTTTTT. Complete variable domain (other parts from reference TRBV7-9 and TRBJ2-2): DTGVSQNPRHKITKRGQNVTFRCDPISEHNRLYWYRQTLGQGPEFLTYFQNEAQLEKSRLLSDRFSAERPKGSFSTLEIQRTEQGDSAMYLCASSFGGPGELFFGEGSRLTVL.

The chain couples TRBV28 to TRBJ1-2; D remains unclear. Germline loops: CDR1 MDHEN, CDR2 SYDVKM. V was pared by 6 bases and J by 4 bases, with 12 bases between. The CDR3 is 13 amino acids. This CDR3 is CASSIRRLYGYTF. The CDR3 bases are TGTGCCAGCAGCATTCGGAGGCTCTATGGCTACACCTTC.

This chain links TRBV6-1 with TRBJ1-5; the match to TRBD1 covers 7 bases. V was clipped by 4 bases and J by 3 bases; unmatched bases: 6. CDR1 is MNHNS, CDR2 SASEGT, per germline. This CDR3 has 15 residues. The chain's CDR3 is CASSAKTGHNQPQHF. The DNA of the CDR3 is TGTGCCAGCAGTGCCAAGACAGGGCACAATCAGCCCCAGCATTTT.